This entry is about one T cell receptor (beta chain). Its antigen is not yet known. In total, approximately 690 healthy bone marrow donors made up the cohort. All cohort members were sampled while nominally healthy, although unrecorded immune exposures were likely present. The donor tested CMV seronegative, placing the donor among the 350 or so seronegative members of the cohort. A peripheral blood sample was collected from each donor, and TCR beta sequencing was performed on peripheral blood mononuclear cells. The Qiagen DNeasy Blood Extraction Kit was used to extract genomic DNA from the blood cell samples. Libraries were prepared through the immunoSEQ multiplex PCR assay. The multiplex PCR relied on a mix of 60 forward primers for TCR Vbeta segments and 13 reverse primers for TCR Jbeta segments. The CDR3 region of rearranged TCR beta genes was amplified from genomic DNA by a multiplex PCR assay. On the Illumina HiSeq System, the amplified TCR beta libraries were sequenced as 87-base-pair reads. The original methods were these. A later analysis counted 75 million to 100 million unique TCR beta chains across the 650 to 700 repertoires, and some 11 million of these chains were shared by at least two donors. Raw reads were error-corrected and collapsed into unique sequences with a nearest-neighbor algorithm that merged closely related sequences to remove PCR and sequencing errors. V, D and J gene segments were assigned by aligning CDR3 sequences to IMGT reference sequences. For a sequence to be retained, a match of at least six nucleotides was required to both a V gene segment and a J gene segment. Rearrangements were classified as productive when the CDR3 lacked stop codons and remained in frame with V and J, and all other rearrangements were classified as non-productive. Following IMGT convention, CDR3 was defined as the stretch from the second conserved V-encoded cysteine up to the conserved J-encoded phenylalanine. The earlier analysis of some 600 of the donors excluded sequences that lacked an unambiguous match to a single V gene segment. In an earlier analysis of 587 of the donors, V segments were called functional above 56.7% productive rearrangements and were called segregating when the between-donor standard deviation exceeded 5%. A statistical classification framework was built for diagnosing cytomegalovirus status from the catalog of TCR beta chain sequences. V and J gene assignment, in a later analysis, came from comparing TCR nucleotide sequences with IMGT/GENE-DB human TR gene sequences. In a later analysis, CDR3 sequences and most-parsimonious VDJ recombination scenarios were assigned using the TCRdist pipeline. In a later analysis, each TCR beta chain was defined by its CDR3 amino acid sequence together with its V-gene family, and reads without a unique V-gene family were excluded. In a later analysis, approximately 640 highly shared, low-generation-probability nucleotide sequences were removed to address suspected cross-contamination and a sequencing artifact. In a later analysis, a clonal expansion index was calculated for each public chain from normalized within-repertoire ranks of inferred template counts. In a later analysis, generation probabilities were computed using a VDJ recombination model fitted to out-of-frame rearrangements, and the results were checked against IGoR. In a later analysis, hypergeometric tests were used to score TCR-TCR, TCR-HLA and TCR-CMV co-occurrence, with a repertoire-size bias correction applied to TCR pairs. In a later analysis, false discovery rates were estimated by permuting HLA or CMV assignments 20 times. In a later analysis, co-occurring TCRs were grouped using DBSCAN, and TCRdist sequence similarity was added for clustering within HLA-allele-positive subsets. Co-occurrence clustering excluded repertoires with fewer than 30,000 or more than 120,000 public chains, plus five with anomalous nucleotide sharing. This is the immuneACCESS table as TCRdb keeps it, with only in-frame sequences that have V and J called. A part of the clones is gone; compared with another copy, unresolved V genes explain less than half, and the rest is unexplained. V, J and clone size were drawn from that table, and D and trimming were deduced from the DNA. The table held for this sample gives approximately 110,000 clones. The leading ten clones occupy roughly 2.5% of the sample.

Between the V and J ends, shortened by 6 bases and 4 bases respectively, the junction contains 15 bases. CDR1 is given as SEHNR and CDR2 as FQNEAQ, both from the germline V gene (reference sequence). The CDR3 contains 14 residues, cysteine and phenylalanine counted. Left in the record is the CDR3 DNA by itself, 42 bases read in frame from the first base. This specimen comes from a study of cytomegalovirus exposure and HLA in healthy donors (dated by TCRdb to about 2017). For the study in its entirety: An earlier analysis of 587 of the donors reported 250 to 350 Gb of sequence data and 117 million unique TCR beta sequences obtained from approximately 180 million T cells. Around 320 gigabases of sequencing data and around 87 million unique TCR sequences were included in an early release covering about 600 HLA-typed donors. Among the roughly 400 genotyped donors, roughly 80% belonged to the genetic ancestry cluster associated with self-reported Caucasian donors. The study aimed to test whether cataloging public T cell receptors could reveal signatures of past pathogen exposure. The T cell repertoires of 666 subjects were profiled by immunosequencing and related to cytomegalovirus serostatus. Along with the roughly 670-subject first cohort, a separate validation cohort of over 90 different subjects was used. To predict cytomegalovirus infection status, the study combined high-throughput TCR immunosequencing, statistical association of individual TCRs with disease status, and machine learning. In a later analysis, previously published TCR beta repertoires from some 640 donors were re-analyzed and high-resolution HLA genotyping was added so that TCR occurrence patterns could be studied. The later analysis used no new phenotypic data to find candidate immune exposures, relying instead on TCR beta sequences and their occurrence across donors. In an earlier analysis of 587 of the donors, high-throughput TCR beta sequencing was used to judge whether each TCR beta V gene segment behaved as functional or pseudogenic. Donor age, sex, ethnicity and CMV serostatus were compiled alongside the repertoire data. A later genetic analysis used genome-wide SNP genotypes for 398 of the 666 donors, treating that subset as a discovery cohort. All discovery cohort repertoires had been generated on a single sequencing platform. HLA typing included class I and class II loci at four-digit resolution. The number of typed donors differed by locus: about 620-630 for A, B, C, DRB1 and DQB1; 522 for DQA1; approximately 600 for DPA1; and roughly 450 for DPB1. Five DR-DQ haplotypes were handled as single units for association and clustering because linkage in the cohort was strong. On average, 235,054 unique TCR beta nucleotide sequences were sequenced per donor among some 420 genotyped donors of the cohort, with roughly 20% of those sequences being non-productive. Findings and caveats that apply to the study as a whole: Several of the top co-occurrence clusters appeared to be linked to parvovirus B19, influenza, CMV and Epstein-Barr virus, according to a later analysis. A further reported finding was that TCR beta sequences accurately predicted the HLA-A and HLA-B alleles for most subjects in the first cohort. In an earlier analysis of 587 of the donors, most TCR beta V segments appeared in productive rearrangements about 87% or about 30% of the time, broadly matching IMGT annotations. Roughly uniform sequencing depth across donors was assumed in presence/absence analyses, although this assumption may not hold. A later genetic analysis associated a missense DCLRE1C variant with V-gene and J-gene trimming of TCR beta chains, and an independent cohort replicated the association. In this cohort, only TCR beta chains were sequenced, and detectable features were limited by the absence of alpha or paired-chain data. Most TCR sequences were seen in very few donors, while some public TCRs were found in many individuals. In both the original and validation cohorts, the classifier was reported to diagnose cytomegalovirus status with high specificity and sensitivity. Compared with equally common non-associated chains, HLA-associated TCR beta chains in a later analysis were more clonally expanded and had lower generation probabilities. Linkage disequilibrium might explain the correlated functional status among segregating V segments, but an unknown experimental factor could not be ruled out. According to a later analysis, most CMV-associated TCR beta chains appeared to be HLA-restricted, and the HLA associations seemed to be driven largely by CMV exposure. According to a later genetic analysis, donors in an Asian-associated ancestry cluster had fewer N-insertions in productive TCRs than the approximately 710-donor mean. In a later analysis, TCR association rates were found to vary across HLA loci, with the most associated TCRs seen for DRB1 alleles and the fewest for HLA-C alleles. Immune exposure information for the cohort was limited to CMV serostatus. Seventeen rarely observed V segments, including chromosome 9 orphons, were excluded from the earlier analysis of about 500 of the donors because counts were too low. Because some donors lacked HLA typing at each locus, the association tests relied only on the typed subset. At a false discovery rate of 0.05, a later analysis linked under 20,000 TCR beta sequences to specific HLA alleles. The 87-base-pair reads could not distinguish some IMGT-functional V segments, including TRBV6-2 and TRBV6-3, so those segments were excluded. When HLA alleles, especially DR and DQ, strongly co-occurred, TCR associations were difficult to assign to individual alleles. A few of the identified cytomegalovirus-associated TCR beta chains were confirmed in vitro to be specific for cytomegalovirus antigens. According to the authors, the approach could potentially be generalized to other disease states and immunological phenotypes. A cluster of highly shared sequence variants was judged likely to be a technical artifact of the sequencing pipeline. In the study, 150 to 200 TCR beta chains were listed as associated with cytomegalovirus.

The receptor was derived from a man aged 25 to 40 in good health and CMV-seronegative. Sequencing was performed on PBMCs. The chain employs TRBV7-9 and TRBJ1-2; the D segment could be TRBD1, given 6 matching bases. The CDR3 region: CASRSTGQGYGYTF. The nucleotide sequence is TGTGCCAGCAGGTCCACAGGGCAGGGCTATGGCTACACCTTC.